The following is a T cell receptor beta chain sequence with its context. The data derive from a study of tumor-infiltrating lymphocytes in oesophageal squamous cell carcinoma. CDR1 is SGHTA and CDR2 is FQGNSA in the germline V gene. The CDR3 is made up of 14 amino acids. The V and J ends lost 6 bases and 2 bases respectively, with 12 bases between them. TCRdb recomputed calls from the PCR reads with MiXCR, one row per CDR3 protein. The sample includes about 18,000 distinct CDR3 sequences, roughly 40% of them seen just once. The receptor was isolated from a male donor with esophageal squamous cell carcinoma. The chain has TRBV7-2 and TRBJ2-3; possibly TRBD2 for D (6 bases). Sequencing was carried out using esophageal tumor tissue. For the CDR3, the DNA is TGTGCCAGCAGGGAGAGGGAGGACACAGATACGCAGTATTTT. Translating gives CASREREDTDTQYF.